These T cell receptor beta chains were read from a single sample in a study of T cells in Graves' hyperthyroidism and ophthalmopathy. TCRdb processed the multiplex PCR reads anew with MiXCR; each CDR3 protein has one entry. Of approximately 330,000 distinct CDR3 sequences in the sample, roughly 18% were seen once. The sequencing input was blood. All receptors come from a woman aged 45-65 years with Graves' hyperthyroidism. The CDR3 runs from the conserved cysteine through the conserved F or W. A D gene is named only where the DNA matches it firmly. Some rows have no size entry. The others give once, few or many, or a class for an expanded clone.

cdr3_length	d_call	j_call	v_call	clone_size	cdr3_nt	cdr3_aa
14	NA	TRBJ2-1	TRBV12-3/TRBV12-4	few	TGTGCCAGCACCCCGGGCGTCCCCTACAATGAGCAGTTCTTC	CASTPGVPYNEQFF
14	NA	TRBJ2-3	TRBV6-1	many	TGTGCCAGCAGTATCATTCAAGGCTCAGATACGCAGTATTTT	CASSIIQGSDTQYF
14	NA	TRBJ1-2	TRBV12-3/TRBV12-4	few	TGTGCCAGCACTAACCCTCCGGGTCCACGCGGCTACACCTTC	CASTNPPGPRGYTF
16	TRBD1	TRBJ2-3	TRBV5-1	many	TGCGCCAGCTTCGAGGCCAGGGGGCGTAGCACAGATACGCAGTATTTT	CASFEARGRSTDTQYF
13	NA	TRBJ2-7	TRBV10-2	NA	TGCGCCAGCAGTGAGCCCTACACCTACGAGCAGTACTTC	CASSEPYTYEQYF
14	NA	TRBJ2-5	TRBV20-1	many	TGCAGTGCTAGAGATGAGGGGCTCCAAGAGACCCAGTACTTC	CSARDEGLQETQYF
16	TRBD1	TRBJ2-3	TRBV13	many	TGTGCCAGCAGCTTACGAGGGACAGGGCCTCTTGGTACGCAGTATTTT	CASSLRGTGPLGTQYF
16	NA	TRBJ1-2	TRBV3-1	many	TGTGCCAGCAGCCAAGAACGGGGCAGGGAGAACTATGGCTACACCTTC	CASSQERGRENYGYTF
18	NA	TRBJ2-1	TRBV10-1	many	TGCGCCAGCAGTGTCATGACAGAGGGACGTAGCTCCTACAATGAGCAGTTCTTC	CASSVMTEGRSSYNEQFF
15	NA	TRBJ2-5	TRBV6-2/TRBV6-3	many	TGTGCCAGCACCCCTGGGGGGAGTCGGCAAGAGACCCAGTACTTC	CASTPGGSRQETQYF
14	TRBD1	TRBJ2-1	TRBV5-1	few	TGCGCCAGCAGCACCCGGACAGGGAACAATGAGCAGTTCTTC	CASSTRTGNNEQFF
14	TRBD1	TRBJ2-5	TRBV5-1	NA	TGCGCCAGCCGGGACAGGGGACGCCAAGAGACCCAGTACTTC	CASRDRGRQETQYF
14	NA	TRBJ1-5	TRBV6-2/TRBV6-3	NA	TGTGCCAGCAGTTACGGGCCAGACAATCAGCCCCAGCATTTT	CASSYGPDNQPQHF
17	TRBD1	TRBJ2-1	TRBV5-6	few	TGTGCCAGCAGCTTGGTTCGTGGTGGGACAGTCTACAATGAGCAGTTCTTC	CASSLVRGGTVYNEQFF
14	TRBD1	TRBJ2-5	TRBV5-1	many	TGCGCCAGCAGCTCCACAGGGGGCTCGGAGACCCAGTACTTC	CASSSTGGSETQYF
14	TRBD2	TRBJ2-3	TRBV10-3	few	TGTGCCATCGGTGCGGGGGGGCCAACAGATACGCAGTATTTT	CAIGAGGPTDTQYF
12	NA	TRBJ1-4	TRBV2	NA	TGTGCCAGCAGGGGGATAGGTGAAAAACTGTTTTTT	CASRGIGEKLFF
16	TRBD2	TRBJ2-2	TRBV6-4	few	TGTGCCAGCAGCAAACTAGCGGGAGACGACACCGGGGAGCTGTTTTTT	CASSKLAGDDTGELFF
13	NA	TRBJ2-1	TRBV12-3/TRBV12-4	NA	TGTGCCAGCAGTTTTCGGGTCGGGAGTGAGCAGTTCTTC	CASSFRVGSEQFF
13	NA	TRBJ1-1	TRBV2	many	TGTGCCAGCAGTGAAAAGGGACGCACTGAAGCTTTCTTT	CASSEKGRTEAFF
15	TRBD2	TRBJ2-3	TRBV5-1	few	TGCGCCAGCAGCTCGGGGGGGACTAGCGAGGATACGCAGTATTTT	CASSSGGTSEDTQYF
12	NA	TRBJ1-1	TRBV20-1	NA	TGCAGTGGGAGTGGGGACAAAGCTGAAGCTTTCTTT	CSGSGDKAEAFF
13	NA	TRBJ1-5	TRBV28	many	TGTGCCAGCAGTTTCGAGGGAGGTCAGCCCCAGCATTTT	CASSFEGGQPQHF
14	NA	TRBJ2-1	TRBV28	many	TGTGCCAGCAGTTCCCCTGGCTCCTACAATGAGCAGTTCTTC	CASSSPGSYNEQFF
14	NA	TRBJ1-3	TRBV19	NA	TGTGCCAGTAGGTCACTAAGCTCTGGAAACACCATATATTTT	CASRSLSSGNTIYF
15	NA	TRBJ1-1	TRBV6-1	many	TGTGCCAGCAGTTCCCTGATACAGGGGAACACTGAAGCTTTCTTT	CASSSLIQGNTEAFF
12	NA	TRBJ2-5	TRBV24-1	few	TGTGCCACCAGTCTCCGGGAAGAGACCCAGTACTTC	CATSLREETQYF
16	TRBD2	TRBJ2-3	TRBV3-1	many	TGTGCCAGCAGCCAAGAAATAGCGGGGGTCACAGATACGCAGTATTTT	CASSQEIAGVTDTQYF
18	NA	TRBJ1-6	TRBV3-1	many	TGTGCCAGCAGCCAAGAGGGTTTGGCACAACTCCCGGGATCACCCCTCCACTTT	CASSQEGLAQLPGSPLHF
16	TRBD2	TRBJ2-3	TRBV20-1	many	TGCAGTGCTCCCCCTAGACTAGCGGGTCCCTCCGATACGCAGTATTTT	CSAPPRLAGPSDTQYF
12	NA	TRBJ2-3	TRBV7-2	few	TGTGCCAGCTCAATAGTCTCAGATACGCAGTATTTT	CASSIVSDTQYF
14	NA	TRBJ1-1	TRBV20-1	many	TGCAGTGCTAGAGGTACCCGCGTGAACACTGAAGCTTTCTTT	CSARGTRVNTEAFF
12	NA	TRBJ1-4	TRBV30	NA	TGTGCCTGGTCGACCTCCGGTGAAAAACTGTTTTTT	CAWSTSGEKLFF
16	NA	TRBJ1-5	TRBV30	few	TGTGCCTGGAGTGTTCCAGGGGCCCTGAGCAATCAGCCCCAGCATTTT	CAWSVPGALSNQPQHF
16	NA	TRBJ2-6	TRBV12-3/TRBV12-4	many	TGTGCCAGCAGCAAAGGACCGTTCTCTGGGGCCAACGTCCTGACTTTC	CASSKGPFSGANVLTF
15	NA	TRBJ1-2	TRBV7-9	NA	TGTGCCAGCAGCCTACAGGGTGGATTGGACTATGGCTACACCTTC	CASSLQGGLDYGYTF
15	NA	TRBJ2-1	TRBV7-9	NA	TGTGCCAGCAGCGCTCCGTCAGTCTCCTACAATGAGCAGTTCTTC	CASSAPSVSYNEQFF
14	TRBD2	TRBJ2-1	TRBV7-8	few	TGTGCCAGCGGGTTGGCGGGAGTGTGGAATGAGCAGTTCTTC	CASGLAGVWNEQFF
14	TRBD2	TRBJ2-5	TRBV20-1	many	TGCAGTAGCGCGGGGGGGCCGGGATTAGAGACCCAGTACTTC	CSSAGGPGLETQYF
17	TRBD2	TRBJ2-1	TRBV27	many	TGTGCCAGCAGTTTATCCCGACTAGCGGGAGTAAACAATGAGCAGTTCTTC	CASSLSRLAGVNNEQFF
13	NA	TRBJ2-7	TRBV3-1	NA	TGTGCCAGCAGTCGCGGGGACACCTACGAGCAGTACTTC	CASSRGDTYEQYF
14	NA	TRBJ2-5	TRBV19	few	TGTGCCAGTAGTATGGGTCAGCTACAAGAGACCCAGTACTTC	CASSMGQLQETQYF
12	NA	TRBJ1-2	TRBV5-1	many	TGCGCCAGCAGCTTAAGGGATGGGGGCTACACCTTC	CASSLRDGGYTF
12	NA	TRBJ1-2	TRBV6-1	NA	TGTGCCAGCGCCAGGGGCGGCTATGGCTACACCTTC	CASARGGYGYTF
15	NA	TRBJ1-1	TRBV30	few	TGTGCCTGGAGTTTTCTCCGGGGGCAGGGCTCTGAAGCTTTCTTT	CAWSFLRGQGSEAFF
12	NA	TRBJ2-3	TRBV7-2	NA	TGTGCCAGCAGCTCTTACACAGATACGCAGTATTTT	CASSSYTDTQYF
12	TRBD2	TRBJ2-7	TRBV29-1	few	TGCAGCGCAACTAGCGGGAACTACGAGCAGTACTTC	CSATSGNYEQYF
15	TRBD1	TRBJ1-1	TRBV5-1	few	TGCGCCAGCAGCTTGGACCAGGGGGAACAAGGTGAAGCTTTCTTT	CASSLDQGEQGEAFF
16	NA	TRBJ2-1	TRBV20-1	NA	TGCAGTGCTAGTCCCCGAGAGAGACAAAGTCAGGATGAGCAGTTCTTC	CSASPRERQSQDEQFF
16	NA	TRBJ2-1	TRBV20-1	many	TGCAGTGCTAGGGGGATTGGACAAAACTCCTACAATGAGCAGTTCTTC	CSARGIGQNSYNEQFF
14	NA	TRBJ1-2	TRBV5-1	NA	TGCGCCAGCAACGAGGGTACAACTAACTATGGCTACACCTTC	CASNEGTTNYGYTF
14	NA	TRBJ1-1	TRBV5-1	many	TGCGCCAGCAGCCTGACTGGACCGAACACTGAAGCTTTCTTT	CASSLTGPNTEAFF
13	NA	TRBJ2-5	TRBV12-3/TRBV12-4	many	TGTGCCAGCAGTTCACGGACTAAGGAGACCCAGTACTTC	CASSSRTKETQYF